Presented here are 7 T cell receptor beta chains from one specimen sequenced in a study of T cell changes during pregnancy in multiple sclerosis. Clones were sequenced by immunoSEQ multiplex PCR, and TCRdb holds only the in-frame ones, with some missing. The table has 35,000 to 50,000 clones, about 88% seen once. Sequencing used CD4+ T cells from peripheral blood mononuclear cells, obtained in the second trimester of pregnancy. Receptors originate from a female donor with multiple sclerosis, enrolled in a pregnancy study.

The chain carries TRBV5-4 and TRBJ2-7; 11 bases agree with TRBD2. CDR1 and CDR2 (germline): SGHNT, YYREEE (reference sequence). This CDR3 comprises 17 residues. The ends lost 4 bases at V and 3 bases at J; junction bases unmatched: 12. This CDR3 reads CASSVTRGTSGIYEQYF. CDR3 DNA sequence: TGTGCCAGCAGCGTCACCAGGGGGACTAGCGGTATCTACGAGCAGTACTTC.

In its sample, this clone was seen a few times. This chain uses TRBV30 with TRBJ1-4; possible D gene TRBD1, 5 bases. CDR3 length: 13 amino acids. The V gene's germline CDR1 is GTSNPN and CDR2 SVGIG (reference sequence). Between the trimmed V and J ends, which lost 4 bases and 10 bases, there was a span of 16 bases. Here the CDR3 reads CAWNTGGGRKLFF. The CDR3 nucleotides are TGTGCCTGGAATACGGGGGGGGGTAGAAAACTGTTTTTT. The complete variable domain, with remaining parts taken from reference TRBV30 and TRBJ1-4, reads SQTIHQWPATLVQPVGSPLSLECTVEGTSNPNLYWYRQAAGRGLQLLFYSVGIGQISSEVPQNLSASRPQDRQFILSSKKLLLSDSGFYLCAWNTGGGRKLFFGSGTQLSVL.

The chain uses TRBV10-3 and TRBJ2-3, with D unresolved. Germline V gene data show CDR1 as ENHRY and CDR2 as SYGVKD. V dropped 4 bases and J dropped 2 bases, with 7 bases sitting between them. The CDR3 is made up of 13 amino acids. CDR3: CAISVYNTDTQYF. In DNA form, the CDR3 reads TGTGCCATCAGTGTTTACAACACAGATACGCAGTATTTT.

This clone was found once. V is TRBV2 and J is TRBJ2-7, with 7 bases fitting TRBD2. Germline V gives CDR1 SNHLY, CDR2 FYNNEI. The CDR3 extends over 15 amino acids. J gave up 2 bases and V 7 bases, and 11 bases lay outside the gene matches. The DNA of the CDR3 is TGTGCCAGCATTTTTCGGCCGGGGGGAGCCTACGAGCAGTACTTC. It yields the protein CASIFRPGGAYEQYF.

This chain connects TRBV28 to TRBJ1-2, with D unresolved. The V gene lost 3 bases and the J gene lost 8 bases, with 10 bases spanning the gap. Per the germline V gene, CDR1 is MDHEN and CDR2 is SYDVKM. This CDR3 spans 12 amino acids. CDR3 DNA sequence: TGTGCCAGCAGTTTCGGGGTCGGAGGCTACACCTTC. Its protein is CASSFGVGGYTF.

The V call is TRBV6-1, the J call TRBJ2-3; 7 bases match TRBD1. This CDR3 spans 14 amino acids. Germline values: CDR1 MNHNS, CDR2 SASEGT. J was trimmed by 4 bases and V by 1 base; bases with no gene match: 2. This CDR3 reads CASSEGGTADTQYF. In DNA, the CDR3 is TGTGCCAGCAGTGAAGGGGGGACAGCAGATACGCAGTATTTT.

The chain couples TRBV30 to TRBJ1-5; TRBD1 matches 7 bases. Germline V gives CDR1 GTSNPN, CDR2 SVGIG (reference sequence). Losses at the gene ends were 2 bases for V and 6 bases for J; bases not matched to a gene: 4. There are 13 residues in the CDR3. CDR3 sequence reads: CAWSQGVGQPQHF. The CDR3, as DNA: TGTGCCTGGAGTCAGGGGGTGGGTCAGCCCCAGCATTTT. The whole variable domain, filled in from reference TRBV30 and TRBJ1-5, reads SQTIHQWPATLVQPVGSPLSLECTVEGTSNPNLYWYRQAAGRGLQLLFYSVGIGQISSEVPQNLSASRPQDRQFILSSKKLLLSDSGFYLCAWSQGVGQPQHFGDGTRLSIL.